The next 26 T cell receptor beta chains were all read from a single sample in a study of T cell responses to AZD1222 COVID-19 vaccine. Sequenced by immunoSEQ multiplex PCR; TCRdb stores in-frame clones only, minus some. The data show about 100,000 clones, around 87% seen once. Sequencing was performed on peripheral blood, taken on day 0 of MenACWY control vaccination. The receptors here all came from an adult in good health.

This chain joins TRBV19 and TRBJ1-5; 8 bases match TRBD1. The CDR3 is made up of 16 amino acids. Germline V gene sequence: CDR1 LNHDA, CDR2 SQIVND (reference sequence). V lost 8 bases to trimming and J lost 2 bases; unmatched junction nucleotides: 11. Here the CDR3 DNA reads TGTGCCAGTTTGGACAGGGTAAGCGGTGGCAATCAGCCCCAGCATTTT. This translates into CASLDRVSGGNQPQHF.

The chain is built from TRBV28 and TRBJ2-7, with D possibly called TRBD1 or TRBD2 (5 bases each). Germline CDR1 reads MDHEN; CDR2 reads SYDVKM. This CDR3 comprises 15 residues. V was trimmed by 6 bases and J by 2 bases, leaving 17 bases between them. The CDR3: CASRSPGRITYEQYF. The CDR3 DNA follows: TGTGCCAGCAGGTCACCGGGACGGATAACCTACGAGCAGTACTTC.

V usage is TRBV7-2 and J usage is TRBJ1-3; D gene ambiguous. The V gene's germline CDR1 is SGHTA and CDR2 FQGNSA. The V and J ends lost 5 bases and 4 bases respectively, with 9 bases between them. CDR3 length: 13 amino acids. The CDR3 is CASSTNGGNTIYF. The CDR3 nucleotides are TGTGCCAGCAGCACAAACGGGGGAAACACCATATATTTT.

The rearrangement links TRBV27 to TRBJ1-2, with D perhaps TRBD1 (6 bases). The V and J ends lost 5 bases and 2 bases respectively, with 18 bases between them. The CDR3 sequence is 16 residues long. Germline loops: CDR1 MNHEY, CDR2 SMNVEV (reference sequence). The CDR3 coding sequence is TGTGCCAGCAGTCAACTATCGACAGGAGCCAACTATGGCTACACCTTC. It is translated as CASSQLSTGANYGYTF.

The rearrangement uses TRBV29-1 and TRBJ2-3; D might be TRBD2 (7 bases). The germline gives CDR1 SQVTM, CDR2 ANQGSEA. Trimming took 7 bases from V and 0 from J, leaving 17 bases between them. CDR3 size: 15 residues. For the CDR3, the DNA is TGCAGCGGAGGGGGGGGAGACTCTAGCACAGATACGCAGTATTTT. Residues: CSGGGGDSSTDTQYF.

The chain combines TRBV12-3 or TRBV12-4 with TRBJ1-1; D uncertain. The V gene lost 5 bases and the J gene lost 8 bases, with 12 bases spanning the gap. The CDR3 consists of 12 residues. The CDR3 region has the DNA TGTGCCAGCAGTCCGGGGTTGGGGGAAGCTTTCTTT. This codes for CASSPGLGEAFF.

This chain uses TRBV7-8 with TRBJ1-4; no firm D call. This CDR3 is 15 amino acids long. Germline CDR1 SGHVS, CDR2 FQNEAQ. Trimming removed 2 bases from V and 0 bases from J, with 7 bases in between. The CDR3 here is CASSLNPATNEKLFF. The CDR3 DNA reads as TGTGCCAGCAGCTTAAATCCCGCAACTAATGAAAAACTGTTTTTT. Full variable domain (rest looked up from reference TRBV7-8 and TRBJ1-4): GAGVSQSPRYKVAKRGQDVALRCDPISGHVSLFWYQQALGQGPEFLTYFQNEAQLDKSGLPSDRFFAERPEGSVSTLKIQRTQQEDSAVYLCASSLNPATNEKLFFGSGTQLSVL.

V gene TRBV5-4 combines with J gene TRBJ1-5; perhaps TRBD1 as D (6 bases). Germline V lookup: CDR1 SGHNT, CDR2 YYREEE (reference sequence). The CDR3 is made up of 15 amino acids. The V end was cut by 2 bases, the J end by 4 bases, with 13 bases between. The CDR3 DNA reads as TGTGCCAGCAGCTTCGGGACAAGTGATAATCAGCCCCAGCATTTT. Residues: CASSFGTSDNQPQHF.

This chain links TRBV11-1 with TRBJ2-1, with TRBD2 matching over 7 bases. After removal of 2 bases from V and 0 bases from J, the junction contained 4 bases not matched to a gene. Germline CDR1 reads SGHAT; CDR2 reads FQDESV (reference sequence). This CDR3 comprises 16 residues. The CDR3 bases are TGTGCCAGCAGCTTACGGGGACTACCCTCCTACAATGAGCAGTTCTTC. Encoded protein: CASSLRGLPSYNEQFF. Full variable domain (rest looked up from reference TRBV11-1 and TRBJ2-1): EAEVAQSPRYKITEKSQAVAFWCDPISGHATLYWYRQILGQGPELLVQFQDESVVDDSQLPKDRFSAERLKGVDSTLKIQPAELGDSAMYLCASSLRGLPSYNEQFFGPGTRLTVL.

V is TRBV3-1 (or the pseudogene TRBV3-2) and J is TRBJ2-5; 8 nucleotides agree with TRBD2. The CDR3 is 15 residues long. Germline CDR1 is LGHDT and CDR2 is YNNKEL (reference sequence). The V segment lost 10 bases and the J segment 8 bases; nucleotides outside the gene matches: 18. CDR3 DNA: TGTGCCACCCGAAGGGGGGCGGGAGGCCCGATAACCCAGTACTTC. This codes for CATRRGAGGPITQYF.

The chain carries TRBV6-5 and TRBJ2-3; 8 bases align to TRBD1. CDR1 and CDR2 (germline): MNHEY, SVGAGI. This CDR3 contains 16 residues. With V trimmed by 4 bases and J by 2 bases, 8 bases remained unmatched. Here the CDR3 reads CASSSGRTGITDTQYF. DNA for the CDR3: TGTGCCAGCAGTTCGGGACGGACAGGGATCACAGATACGCAGTATTTT.

The chain employs TRBV25-1 and TRBJ1-2, with 10 positions matching TRBD1. The CDR3 has 16 residues. Losses at the gene ends were 3 bases for V and 7 bases for J; bases not matched to a gene: 11. Germline loops: CDR1 MGHDK, CDR2 SYGVNS. The CDR3 protein is CASSDAGTGAAGGYTF. Written as DNA, the CDR3 is TGTGCCAGCAGTGATGCCGGGACAGGGGCGGCGGGTGGCTACACCTTC.

This chain joins TRBV30 and TRBJ1-1; 7 positions agree with TRBD1. The germline V gene encodes CDR1 GTSNPN and CDR2 SVGIG (reference sequence). The CDR3 is made up of 14 amino acids. With V trimmed by 4 bases and J by 4 bases, 9 bases remained unmatched. CDR3 region: CAWNRGQTSTEAFF. The CDR3 region has the DNA TGTGCCTGGAACCGGGGACAGACCTCCACTGAAGCTTTCTTT. The variable domain in full, completed from reference TRBV30 and TRBJ1-1, reads SQTIHQWPATLVQPVGSPLSLECTVEGTSNPNLYWYRQAAGRGLQLLFYSVGIGQISSEVPQNLSASRPQDRQFILSSKKLLLSDSGFYLCAWNRGQTSTEAFFGQGTRLTVV.

The chain is built from TRBV5-4 and TRBJ1-5; TRBD1 matches at 7 bases. The junction had 11 bases not matched to a gene; V was cut back by 10 bases and J by 4 bases. The CDR3 totals 14 residues. Germline CDR1 is SGHNT and CDR2 is YYREEE (reference sequence). The CDR3 DNA is TGTGCCGCCCACGGACAGGCGGATAATCAGCCCCAGCATTTT. It is translated as CAAHGQADNQPQHF.

The chain couples TRBV5-6 to TRBJ1-1; no clear D. Per the germline V gene, CDR1 is SGHDT and CDR2 is YYEEEE. CDR3 length: 13 residues. V dropped 1 base and J dropped 3 bases, with 7 bases sitting between them. CDR3 protein: CASSLRGHTEAFF. Here the CDR3 DNA reads TGTGCCAGCAGCTTGAGAGGGCACACTGAAGCTTTCTTT.

The chain employs TRBV15 and TRBJ2-7; D is possibly TRBD1 (6 bases). The CDR3 totals 15 residues. With 0 bases removed from V and 3 bases from J, the gap between germline ends came to 12 bases. Looked up from germline, CDR1 is LNHNV and CDR2 is YYDKDF (reference sequence). CDR3 nucleotides: TGTGCCACCAGCAGAGACCCGGGACACTTCTACGAGCAGTACTTC. This encodes CATSRDPGHFYEQYF.

Turning to this clone: The sample contains more than one DNA sequence encoding this CDR3. The gene calls are TRBV28 and TRBJ1-2, with D uncertain. Trimming took 3 bases from V and 8 from J, leaving 13 bases between them. The germline CDR1 and CDR2 sequences are MDHEN and SYDVKM. CDR3 length: 13 amino acids. CDR3 residues: CASSLSRVGGYTF. CDR3 sequence (DNA): TGTGCCAGCAGTTTGTCTAGGGTAGGGGGCTACACCTTC.

J is TRBJ1-1 and V is TRBV6-5; 7 bases fit TRBD1. The CDR3 consists of 15 residues. Germline-derived CDR1 and CDR2 are MNHEY and SVGAGI. J gave up 3 bases and V 0 bases, and 4 bases lay outside the gene matches. In nucleotides, the CDR3 is TGTGCCAGCAGTTACTCGTTTAGGGGGCACACTGAAGCTTTCTTT. It is translated as CASSYSFRGHTEAFF.

CDR3 protein: CASSRGQVAYEQYF. Here the CDR3 DNA reads TGTGCCAGCAGCCGCGGACAGGTCGCCTACGAGCAGTACTTC. The J gene is TRBJ2-7, the V gene TRBV6-5; 7 positions agree with TRBD1. In germline, CDR1 is MNHEY, CDR2 SVGAGI. Losses at the gene ends were 6 bases for V and 2 bases for J; bases not matched to a gene: 7. The CDR3 contains 14 residues.

The J gene is TRBJ2-1, the V gene TRBV7-9; 9 positions match TRBD1. There are 14 residues in the CDR3. V was clipped by 5 bases and J by 8 bases; unmatched bases: 7. Germline CDR1 reads SEHNR; CDR2 reads FQNEAQ (reference sequence). In DNA, the CDR3 is TGTGCCAGCAGCAACCGGGACAGGGTCGATGAGCAGTTCTTC. Protein sequence: CASSNRDRVDEQFF.

The J gene is TRBJ2-1, the V gene TRBV7-2; TRBD1 or TRBD2 may be the D gene (6 bases each). CDR3 size: 15 residues. With 3 bases removed from V and 6 bases from J, the gap between germline ends came to 15 bases. Germline V CDR1 and CDR2: SGHTA, FQGNSA. In DNA form, the CDR3 reads TGTGCCAGCAGCTTCCCGACGGGGGCCCTCAATGAGCAGTTCTTC. It is translated as CASSFPTGALNEQFF.

This chain links TRBV6-5 with TRBJ1-1; TRBD1 matches 8 bases. Germline values: CDR1 MNHEY, CDR2 SVGAGI. The trim removed 4 bases at V and 0 bases at J, leaving 4 bases unmatched. This CDR3 has 15 amino acids. The CDR3 spells CASSSTGGVNTEAFF. The CDR3 DNA sequence: TGTGCCAGCAGTTCTACAGGGGGGGTGAACACTGAAGCTTTCTTT.

This clone appeared a few times. The rearrangement joins TRBV24-1 to TRBJ1-5; no firm D call. CDR3 length equals 13 residues. Trimming removed 3 bases from V and 3 bases from J, with 5 bases in between. Germline V gene lookup returns CDR1 KGHDR and CDR2 SFDVKD. The CDR3 spells CATSDNFNQPQHF. In DNA form, the CDR3 reads TGTGCCACCAGTGATAATTTCAATCAGCCCCAGCATTTT.

The chain couples TRBV6-2 or TRBV6-3 to TRBJ2-5; TRBD1 aligns across 7 bases. The CDR3 consists of 13 residues. V shed 2 bases and J 4 bases; nucleotides not matched to a gene: 1. CDR1 MNHEY and CDR2 SVGEGT come from the germline V gene. The CDR3 bases are TGTGCCAGCAGTTACAGGGGGCGAGAGACCCAGTACTTC. Translation: CASSYRGRETQYF.

This chain connects TRBV5-5 to TRBJ2-5; D unresolved. The CDR3 contains 14 residues. V lost 4 bases to trimming and J lost 9 bases, with 19 bases between them. The germline gives CDR1 SGHKS, CDR2 YYEKEE (reference sequence). The CDR3 loop reads CASSPIGREWAQYF. In nucleotides, the CDR3 is TGTGCCAGCAGCCCGATCGGAAGGGAATGGGCCCAGTACTTC.

The genes are TRBV6-5 and TRBJ2-7, with D possibly being TRBD2 (5 bases). The germline CDR1 and CDR2 sequences are MNHEY and SVGAGI. This CDR3 contains 12 residues. V was clipped by 4 bases and J by 3 bases, with 7 bases between them. Here the CDR3 DNA reads TGTGCCAGCAGTTCGGGGATCTACGAGCAGTACTTC. Encoded protein: CASSSGIYEQYF.